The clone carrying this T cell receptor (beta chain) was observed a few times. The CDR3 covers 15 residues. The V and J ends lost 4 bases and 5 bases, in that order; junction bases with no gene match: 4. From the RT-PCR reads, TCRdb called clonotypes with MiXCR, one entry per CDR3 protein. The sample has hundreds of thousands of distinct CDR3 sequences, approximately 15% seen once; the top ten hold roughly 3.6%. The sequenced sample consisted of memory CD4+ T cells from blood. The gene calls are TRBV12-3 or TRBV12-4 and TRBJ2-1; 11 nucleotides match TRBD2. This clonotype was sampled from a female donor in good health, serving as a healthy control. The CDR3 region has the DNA TGTGCCAGCAGTTACGGACTAGCGGGCCACAATGAGCAGTTCTTC. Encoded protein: CASSYGLAGHNEQFF.